What follows describes a single T cell receptor beta chain. Its cognate antigen is unknown. Data came from immunoSEQ multiplex PCR; TCRdb stores just in-frame clones and leaves some out. The sample consists of a few million clones, around nine tenths of them appearing once. Losses at the gene ends were 6 bases for V and 0 bases for J; bases not matched to a gene: 9. Germline assignment: CDR1 SQVTM and CDR2 ANQGSEA. The CDR3 is 15 amino acids. These data belong to a study of shared clonotypes between healthy human individuals. Study-wide context: The study used three CD4 naive, three CD4 memory, two CD8 naive and one CD8 memory plate per donor.

Splitting of CD4+ cells produced CD45RA+ naive and CD45RA-negative memory subsets. Study-wide findings and caveats: Clonotype sharing across donors was expected to vary with sequencing depth. Several donors showed sharing of roughly 5% of naive CD4 clonotypes.

The receptor comes from a man between 18 and 35 years old in good health. V is TRBV29-1 and J is TRBJ2-7, with 9 bases identical to TRBD1. The sample was naive CD4+ T cells sorted from blood. Subset described: CD45RA+ positively selected. The chain's CDR3 is CSVLHPGQGSYEQYF. The CDR3 bases are TGCAGCGTCCTCCACCCGGGACAGGGCTCCTACGAGCAGTACTTC.